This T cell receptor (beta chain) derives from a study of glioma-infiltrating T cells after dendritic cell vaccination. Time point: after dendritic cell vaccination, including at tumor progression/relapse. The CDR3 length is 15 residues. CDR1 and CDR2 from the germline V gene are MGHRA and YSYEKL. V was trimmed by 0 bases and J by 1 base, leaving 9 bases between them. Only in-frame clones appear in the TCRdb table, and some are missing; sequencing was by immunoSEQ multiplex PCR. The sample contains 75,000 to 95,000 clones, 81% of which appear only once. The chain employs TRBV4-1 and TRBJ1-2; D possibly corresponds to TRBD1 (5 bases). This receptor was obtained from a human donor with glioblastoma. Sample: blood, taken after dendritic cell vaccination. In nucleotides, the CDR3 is TGCGCCAGCAGCCAAGACGCAGGGTATAACTATGGCTACACCTTC. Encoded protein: CASSQDAGYNYGYTF.